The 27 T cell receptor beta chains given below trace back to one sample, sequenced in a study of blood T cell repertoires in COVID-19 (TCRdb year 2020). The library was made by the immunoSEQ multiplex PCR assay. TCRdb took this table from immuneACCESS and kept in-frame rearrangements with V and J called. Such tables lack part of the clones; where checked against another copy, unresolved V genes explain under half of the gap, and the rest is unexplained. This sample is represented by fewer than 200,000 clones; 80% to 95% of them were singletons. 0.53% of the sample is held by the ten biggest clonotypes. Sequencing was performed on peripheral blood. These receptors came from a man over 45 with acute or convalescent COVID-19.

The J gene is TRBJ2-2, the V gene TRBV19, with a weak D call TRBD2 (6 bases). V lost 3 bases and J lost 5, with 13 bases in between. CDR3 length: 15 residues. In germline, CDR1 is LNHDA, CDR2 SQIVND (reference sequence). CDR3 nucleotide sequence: TGTGCCAGTAGTATGCGACTAGTCGGTACCGGGGAGCTGTTTTTT. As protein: CASSMRLVGTGELFF.

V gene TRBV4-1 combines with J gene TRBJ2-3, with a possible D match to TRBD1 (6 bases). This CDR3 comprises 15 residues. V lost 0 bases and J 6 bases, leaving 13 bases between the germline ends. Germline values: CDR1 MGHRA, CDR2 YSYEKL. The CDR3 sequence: CASSQDRGRGDTQYF. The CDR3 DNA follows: TGCGCCAGCAGCCAAGATAGGGGCAGGGGTGATACGCAGTATTTT.

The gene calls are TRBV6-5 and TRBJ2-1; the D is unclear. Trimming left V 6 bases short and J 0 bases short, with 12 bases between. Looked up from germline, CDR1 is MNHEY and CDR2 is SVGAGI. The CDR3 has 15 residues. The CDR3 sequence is CASSPLGSSYNEQFF. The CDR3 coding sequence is TGTGCCAGCAGCCCCCTGGGCAGCTCCTACAATGAGCAGTTCTTC.

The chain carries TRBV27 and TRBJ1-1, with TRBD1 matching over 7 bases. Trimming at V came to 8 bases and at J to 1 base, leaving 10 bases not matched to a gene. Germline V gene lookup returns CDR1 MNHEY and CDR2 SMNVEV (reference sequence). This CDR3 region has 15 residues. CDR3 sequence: CASFGSTGRNTEAFF. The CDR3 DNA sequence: TGTGCCAGCTTCGGGTCGACAGGGCGGAACACTGAAGCTTTCTTT.

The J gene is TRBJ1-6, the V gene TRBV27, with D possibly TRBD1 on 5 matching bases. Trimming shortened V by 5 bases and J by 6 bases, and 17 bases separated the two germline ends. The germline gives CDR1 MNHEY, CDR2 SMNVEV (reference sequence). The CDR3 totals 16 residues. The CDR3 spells CASSTWGGSPNSPLHF. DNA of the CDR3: TGTGCCAGCAGTACCTGGGGCGGAAGCCCTAATTCACCCCTCCACTTT.

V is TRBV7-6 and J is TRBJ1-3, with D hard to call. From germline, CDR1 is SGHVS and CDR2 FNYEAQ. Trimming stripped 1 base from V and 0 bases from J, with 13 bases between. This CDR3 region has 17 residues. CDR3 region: CASSLGAAGISGNTIYF. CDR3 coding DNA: TGTGCCAGCAGCTTAGGAGCGGCCGGAATCTCTGGAAACACCATATATTTT.

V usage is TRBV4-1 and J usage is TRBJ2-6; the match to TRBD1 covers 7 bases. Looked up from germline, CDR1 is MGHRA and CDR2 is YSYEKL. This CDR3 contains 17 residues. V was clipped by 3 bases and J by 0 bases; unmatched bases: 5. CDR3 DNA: TGCGCCAGCAGCCAGACAGGGAGAACCTCTGGGGCCAACGTCCTGACTTTC. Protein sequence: CASSQTGRTSGANVLTF.

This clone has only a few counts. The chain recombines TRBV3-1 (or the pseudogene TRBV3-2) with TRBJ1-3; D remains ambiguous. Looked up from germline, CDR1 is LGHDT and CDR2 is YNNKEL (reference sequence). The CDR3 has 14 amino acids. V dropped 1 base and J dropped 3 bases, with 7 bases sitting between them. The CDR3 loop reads CASSQVSGGNTIYF. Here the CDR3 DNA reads TGTGCCAGCAGCCAAGTCTCCGGTGGAAACACCATATATTTT.

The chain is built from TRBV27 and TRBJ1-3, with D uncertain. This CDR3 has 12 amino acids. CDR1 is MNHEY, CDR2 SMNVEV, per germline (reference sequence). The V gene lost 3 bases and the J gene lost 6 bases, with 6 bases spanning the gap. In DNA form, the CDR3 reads TGTGCCAGCAGTTTTCCCCAAAACACCATATATTTT. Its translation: CASSFPQNTIYF.

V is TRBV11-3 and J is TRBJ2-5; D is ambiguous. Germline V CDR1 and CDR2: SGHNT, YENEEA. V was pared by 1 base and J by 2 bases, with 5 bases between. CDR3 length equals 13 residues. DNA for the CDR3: TGTGCCAGCAGCTTAGGGCAGCAAGAGACCCAGTACTTC. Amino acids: CASSLGQQETQYF.

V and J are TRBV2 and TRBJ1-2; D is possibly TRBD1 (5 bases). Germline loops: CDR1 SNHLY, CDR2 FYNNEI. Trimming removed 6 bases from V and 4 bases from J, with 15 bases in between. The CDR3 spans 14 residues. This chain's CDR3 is CASRTDQSFYGYTF. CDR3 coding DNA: TGTGCCAGCAGGACAGACCAGTCCTTCTATGGCTACACCTTC.

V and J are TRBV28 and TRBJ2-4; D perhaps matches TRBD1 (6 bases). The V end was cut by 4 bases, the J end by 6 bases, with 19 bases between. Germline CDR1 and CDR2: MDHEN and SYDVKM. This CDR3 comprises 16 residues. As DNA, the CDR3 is TGTGCCAGCAGTTCCTCCGGACAGAACCTTGTAAACATTCAGTACTTC. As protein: CASSSSGQNLVNIQYF.

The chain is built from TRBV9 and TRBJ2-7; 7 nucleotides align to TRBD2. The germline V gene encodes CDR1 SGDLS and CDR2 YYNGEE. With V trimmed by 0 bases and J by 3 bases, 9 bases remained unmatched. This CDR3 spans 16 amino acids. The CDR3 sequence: CASSVGEPAGVYEQYF. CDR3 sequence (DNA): TGTGCCAGCAGCGTAGGGGAGCCGGCGGGGGTCTACGAGCAGTACTTC.

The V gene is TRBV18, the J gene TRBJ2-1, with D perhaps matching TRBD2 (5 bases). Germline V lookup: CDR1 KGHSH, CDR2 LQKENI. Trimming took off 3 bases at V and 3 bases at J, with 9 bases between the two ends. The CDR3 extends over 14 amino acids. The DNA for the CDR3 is TGTGCCAGCTCACCGCGGACTCTCTACAATGAGCAGTTCTTC. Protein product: CASSPRTLYNEQFF.

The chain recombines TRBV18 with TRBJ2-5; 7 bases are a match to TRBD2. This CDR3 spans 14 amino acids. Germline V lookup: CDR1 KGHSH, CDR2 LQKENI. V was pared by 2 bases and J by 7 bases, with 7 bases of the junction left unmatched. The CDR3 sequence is CASSPDSQRGTQYF. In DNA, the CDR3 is TGTGCCAGCTCACCAGACAGCCAGCGGGGGACCCAGTACTTC.

The CDR3 sequence is CSAGFYGQGAGNTIYF. The CDR3 bases are TGCAGCGCAGGGTTTTACGGGCAGGGTGCTGGAAACACCATATATTTT. This chain links TRBV29-1 with TRBJ1-3; D is possibly TRBD1 (5 bases). V lost 7 bases and J lost 2, with 21 bases in between. The CDR3 runs to 16 residues. Germline V lookup: CDR1 SQVTM, CDR2 ANQGSEA.

CDR3 coding DNA: TGCGCCAGCACTAAGGGGGACAGGAGGGATTATAGCAATCAGCCCCAGCATTTT. Translated, it gives CASTKGDRRDYSNQPQHF. The chain is built from TRBV10-1 and TRBJ1-5; 8 bases match TRBD1. The CDR3 runs 18 residues. The J segment lost 0 bases and the V segment lost 7 bases, leaving 14 bases of the junction unmatched. Germline CDR1 and CDR2: WNHNN and SYGVQD (reference sequence).

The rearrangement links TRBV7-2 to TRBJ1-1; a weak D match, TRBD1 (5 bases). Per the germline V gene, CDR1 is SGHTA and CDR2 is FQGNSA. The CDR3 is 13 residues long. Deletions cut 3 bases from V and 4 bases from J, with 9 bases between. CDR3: CASSLRQLTEAFF. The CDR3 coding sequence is TGTGCCAGCAGCTTGCGACAGCTCACTGAAGCTTTCTTT.

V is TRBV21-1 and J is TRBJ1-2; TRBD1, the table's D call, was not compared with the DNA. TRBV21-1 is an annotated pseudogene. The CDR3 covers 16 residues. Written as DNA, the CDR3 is TGTGCCAGCAGCACGCCAAGGACAGTCCGTGGAAATGGCTACACCTTC. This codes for CASSTPRTVRGNGYTF.

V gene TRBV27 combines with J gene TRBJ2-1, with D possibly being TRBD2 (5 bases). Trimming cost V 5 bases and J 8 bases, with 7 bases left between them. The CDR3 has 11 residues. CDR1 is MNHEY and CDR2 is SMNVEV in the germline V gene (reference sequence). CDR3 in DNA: TGTGCCAGCAGTGCGCGGGATGAGCAGTTCTTC. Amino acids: CASSARDEQFF.

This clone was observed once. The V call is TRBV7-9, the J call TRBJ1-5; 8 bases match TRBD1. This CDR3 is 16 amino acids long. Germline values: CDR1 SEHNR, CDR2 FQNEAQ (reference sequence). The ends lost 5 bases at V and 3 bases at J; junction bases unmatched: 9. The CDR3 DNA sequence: TGTGCCAGCAGCCGAGGAACGGGACAGGCCAATCAGCCCCAGCATTTT. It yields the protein CASSRGTGQANQPQHF.

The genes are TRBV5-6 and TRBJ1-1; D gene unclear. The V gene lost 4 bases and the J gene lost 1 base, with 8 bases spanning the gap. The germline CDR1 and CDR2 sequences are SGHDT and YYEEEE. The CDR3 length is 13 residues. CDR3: CASSRIANTEAFF. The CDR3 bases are TGTGCCAGCAGCAGGATAGCGAACACTGAAGCTTTCTTT. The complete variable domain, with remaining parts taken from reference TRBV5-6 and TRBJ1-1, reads DAGVTQSPTHLIKTRGQQVTLRCSPKSGHDTVSWYQQALGQGPQFIFQYYEEEERQRGNFPDRFSGHQFPNYSSELNVNALLLGDSALYLCASSRIANTEAFFGQGTRLTVV.

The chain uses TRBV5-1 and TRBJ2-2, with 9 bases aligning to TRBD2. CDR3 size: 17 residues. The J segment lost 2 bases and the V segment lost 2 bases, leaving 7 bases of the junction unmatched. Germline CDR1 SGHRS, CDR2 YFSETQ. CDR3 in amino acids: CASSLLAGLANTGELFF. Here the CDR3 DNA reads TGCGCCAGCAGCTTACTAGCGGGCCTTGCAAACACCGGGGAGCTGTTTTTT.

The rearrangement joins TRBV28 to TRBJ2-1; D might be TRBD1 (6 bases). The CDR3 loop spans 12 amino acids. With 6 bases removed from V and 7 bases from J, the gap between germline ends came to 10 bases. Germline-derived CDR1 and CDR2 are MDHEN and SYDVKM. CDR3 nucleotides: TGTGCCAGCAGACAAGGGGGTAATGAGCAGTTCTTC. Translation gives CASRQGGNEQFF.

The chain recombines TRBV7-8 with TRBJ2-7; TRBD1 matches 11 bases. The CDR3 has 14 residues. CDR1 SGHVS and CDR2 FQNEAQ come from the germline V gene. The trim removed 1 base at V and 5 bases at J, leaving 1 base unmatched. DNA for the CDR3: TGTGCCAGCAGCTTAGGGGACAGGGGGAACGAGCAGTACTTC. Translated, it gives CASSLGDRGNEQYF.

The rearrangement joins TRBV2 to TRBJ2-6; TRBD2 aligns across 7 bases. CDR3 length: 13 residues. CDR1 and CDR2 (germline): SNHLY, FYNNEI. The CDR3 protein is CARRGAGANVLTF. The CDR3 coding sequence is TGTGCAAGACGGGGGGCTGGGGCCAACGTCCTGACTTTC.

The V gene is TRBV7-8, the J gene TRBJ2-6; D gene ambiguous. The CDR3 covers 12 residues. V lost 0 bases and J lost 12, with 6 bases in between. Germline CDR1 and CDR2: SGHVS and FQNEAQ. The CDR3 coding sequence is TGTGCCAGCAGCTTAGCCTCGGGCGTCCTGACTTTC. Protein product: CASSLASGVLTF.